This entry lists 5 T cell receptor beta chains sequenced from one sample in a study of metastatic and nonmetastatic thyroid tumors. Every patient underwent thyroid surgery untreated. TCRdb re-processed the PCR reads through MiXCR. The table has nearly 15,000 clones, approximately 19% seen once. The sample taken for sequencing was blood. All receptors derive from a female donor with papillary thyroid cancer or a benign thyroid nodule (not recorded which). Some clones in this sample may be carry-over from other donors' samples.

By share, this clone ranks as medium-sized. V is TRBV6-6 and J is TRBJ2-1; possible D gene TRBD2, 5 bases. The CDR3 loop spans 16 amino acids. Per germline, CDR1 MNHNY and CDR2 SVGAGI (reference sequence). With 4 bases removed from V and 3 bases from J, the gap between germline ends came to 16 bases. The CDR3: CASSSLTGIDYNEQFF. The CDR3 DNA is TGTGCCAGCAGTTCCCTGACCGGGATAGACTACAATGAGCAGTTCTTC.

A note on this clone: Sequence at one end of the junction differs from germline and may be a read error. The V gene is TRBV3-1, the J gene TRBJ1-1; tentative D call: TRBD1 (6 bases). The CDR3 has 14 amino acids. CDR1 is LGHDT, CDR2 YNNKEL, per germline (reference sequence). In DNA form, the CDR3 reads TGTGCCAGCAGCCAAAACAGGGTGGGTACTGGAGCTTTCTTT. This encodes CASSQNRVGTGAFF.

The chain has TRBV6-2 or TRBV6-3 and TRBJ2-7; 13 positions agree with TRBD2. With 6 bases clipped from V and 6 bases from J, the junction kept 8 bases outside the gene matches. The CDR3 sequence is 15 residues long. The germline V gene has CDR1 MNHEY and CDR2 SVGEGT. The CDR3 is CASSHGLAGVGEQYF. The CDR3 DNA is TGTGCCAGCAGCCATGGACTAGCGGGAGTCGGCGAGCAGTACTTC.

Within the sample, this clone is medium-sized. The chain couples TRBV12-3 or TRBV12-4 to TRBJ1-2; the D is unclear. The CDR3 has 18 amino acids. V lost 5 bases and J lost 7, with 29 bases in between. The CDR3 nucleotides read TGTGCCAGCAGTGAATACCCCTTCGGGGAATCGGGAGATCGTGGCTACACCTTC. Its translation: CASSEYPFGESGDRGYTF.

This clone is classed as medium-sized (0.01 to 0.1%). This chain connects TRBV19 to TRBJ2-1; 7 bases match TRBD1. Germline CDR1 and CDR2: LNHDA and SQIVND (reference sequence). V gave up 4 bases and J gave up 4 bases; unmatched junction bases: 7. The CDR3 has 15 residues. Written as DNA, the CDR3 is TGTGCCAGTAGTAACCGGGACAGCATTTACAATGAGCAGTTCTTC. This sequence encodes CASSNRDSIYNEQFF.